What follows are 29 T cell receptor beta chains derived from one specimen sequenced in a study of CD8+ T cells in alopecia areata. Extracted RNA was reverse transcribed, and the resulting cDNA served as sequencing template. Produced via immunoSEQ multiplex PCR; TCRdb's table is partial and in-frame only. The table has 200,000 to 250,000 clones, 50% to 75% seen once. Treatment specified: oral pan-JAK inhibitor, 5-10 mg twice daily. Sequencing used CD4+ T cells sorted from blood, obtained at week 4, from a patient treated with tofacitinib. Source of these receptors: a human donor with alopecia areata.

The chain couples TRBV11-2 to TRBJ2-1; tentatively, D is TRBD1 or TRBD2 (5 bases each). The germline V gene encodes CDR1 SGHAT and CDR2 FQNNGV. The CDR3 has 17 residues. V gave up 1 base and J gave up 0 bases, with 13 bases separating them. CDR3 DNA sequence: TGTGCCAGCAGCTTAGGGGGGTCCATGAGCTCCTACAATGAGCAGTTCTTC. Translation: CASSLGGSMSSYNEQFF.

The CDR3 protein is CASSAPRGGAETQYF. The CDR3 DNA reads TGTGCCAGCAGCGCCCCGCGGGGAGGGGCAGAGACCCAGTACTTC. The V and J genes are TRBV9 and TRBJ2-5, with 7 bases lining up with TRBD2. The V and J ends lost 3 bases and 4 bases, in that order; junction bases with no gene match: 9. The CDR3 covers 15 residues. Germline V gene data show CDR1 as SGDLS and CDR2 as YYNGEE.

V and J are TRBV5-1 and TRBJ1-5, with D perhaps TRBD1 (5 bases). CDR3 length: 14 amino acids. CDR1 and CDR2 (germline): SGHRS, YFSETQ. The V gene lost 4 bases and the J gene lost 2 bases, with 10 bases spanning the gap. This CDR3 reads CASSPLGGNQPQHF. The CDR3 bases are TGCGCCAGCAGCCCCCTGGGGGGCAATCAGCCCCAGCATTTT.

This chain joins TRBV6-4 and TRBJ2-1, with TRBD2 matching 9 bases. Germline V gene sequence: CDR1 MRHNA, CDR2 SNTAGT. The CDR3 loop spans 17 amino acids. V was pared by 3 bases and J by 1 base, with 7 bases of the junction left unmatched. The CDR3 region has the DNA TGTGCCAGCAGTGAGGGCAGCGGGGGGTCATCCTACAATGAGCAGTTCTTC. It encodes CASSEGSGGSSYNEQFF.

This chain links TRBV7-2 with TRBJ2-7, with 9 bases that match TRBD1. V lost 1 base to trimming and J lost 3 bases; unmatched junction nucleotides: 10. There are 17 residues in the CDR3. In germline, CDR1 is SGHTA, CDR2 FQGNSA. The CDR3 spells CASSLVGGTGQGYEQYF. CDR3 bases: TGTGCCAGCAGCTTAGTAGGAGGTACGGGACAGGGCTACGAGCAGTACTTC.

V and J are TRBV15 and TRBJ2-3, with a tentative D call TRBD2 (7 bases). CDR1 and CDR2 from the germline V gene are LNHNV and YYDKDF (reference sequence). V was pared by 5 bases and J by 1 base, with 10 bases between. The CDR3 extends over 14 amino acids. This chain's CDR3 is CATSPGGGTDTQYF. The CDR3, as DNA: TGTGCCACCAGCCCGGGGGGCGGCACAGATACGCAGTATTTT.

The J gene is TRBJ2-7, the V gene TRBV5-1; the match to TRBD1 covers 9 bases. CDR3 length: 15 residues. Germline loops: CDR1 SGHRS, CDR2 YFSETQ. J gave up 6 bases and V 4 bases, and 11 bases lay outside the gene matches. The CDR3 nucleotides read TGCGCCAGCAGCCGAATCCCCGGGACAGGGTCCGAGCAGTACTTC. Translated: CASSRIPGTGSEQYF.

With regard to this clone: Other DNA sequences of this sample code for an identical CDR3. The chain combines TRBV29-1 with TRBJ2-5; 7 bases are shared with TRBD1. The V segment lost 6 bases and the J segment 3 bases; nucleotides outside the gene matches: 4. There are 12 residues in the CDR3. Germline values: CDR1 SQVTM, CDR2 ANQGSEA. CDR3 residues: CSVTGAKETQYF. The CDR3 coding sequence is TGCAGCGTAACAGGGGCGAAAGAGACCCAGTACTTC.

CDR3 region: CASSQELYPGGREKLFF. The DNA of the CDR3 is TGCGCCAGCAGCCAAGAACTCTACCCCGGAGGACGGGAAAAACTGTTTTTT. The chain employs TRBV4-3 and TRBJ1-4, with no clear D. Deletions cut 0 bases from V and 8 bases from J, with 19 bases between. Germline values: CDR1 LGHNA, CDR2 YSLEER. CDR3 length: 17 residues.

V and J are TRBV29-1 and TRBJ2-1; tentatively, D is TRBD1 or TRBD2 (5 bases each). V lost 3 bases to trimming and J lost 8 bases, with 11 bases between them. Germline V gene data show CDR1 as SQVTM and CDR2 as ANQGSEA. The CDR3 runs to 12 residues. As DNA, the CDR3 is TGCAGCGTTGATGGGACCGCGGATGAGCAGTTCTTC. Its protein product is CSVDGTADEQFF.

Regarding this clone: This specimen includes other DNA sequences encoding the same CDR3. The rearrangement uses TRBV7-2 and TRBJ2-3; D is unresolved. The V end was cut by 5 bases, the J end by 2 bases, with 8 bases between. The CDR3 loop spans 13 amino acids. The germline gives CDR1 SGHTA, CDR2 FQGNSA. The CDR3 spells CASSTTYTDTQYF. For the CDR3, the DNA is TGTGCCAGCAGCACGACCTACACAGATACGCAGTATTTT.

This clone was seen a few times. The chain uses TRBV10-3 and TRBJ1-2; possibly TRBD1 for D (5 bases). Trimming cost V 4 bases and J 2 bases, with 5 bases left between them. There are 12 residues in the CDR3. In germline, CDR1 is ENHRY, CDR2 SYGVKD. The CDR3 loop is CAISGQNYGYTF. The CDR3 DNA reads as TGTGCCATCAGTGGACAGAACTATGGCTACACCTTC.

V is TRBV27 and J is TRBJ2-3, with 9 bases that match TRBD1. The V segment lost 6 bases and the J segment 6 bases; nucleotides outside the gene matches: 10. Germline V gene data show CDR1 as MNHEY and CDR2 as SMNVEV (reference sequence). This CDR3 comprises 15 residues. The CDR3 nucleotides are TGTGCCAGCAGAGATCCGGGACAGGGATCCGATACGCAGTATTTT. Translated: CASRDPGQGSDTQYF.

The genes are TRBV11-2 and TRBJ2-6; possibly TRBD1 for D (6 bases). The CDR3 has 18 amino acids. The germline V and J ends were trimmed by 8 bases and 2 bases, with 22 bases remaining between them. CDR1 is SGHAT, CDR2 FQNNGV, per germline. DNA for the CDR3: TGTGCCAGCGCGATGGGGGCAGGTATAGGGACTGGGGCCAACGTCCTGACTTTC. It encodes CASAMGAGIGTGANVLTF.

The chain is built from TRBV6-4 and TRBJ1-1; D call uncertain. Germline V gene sequence: CDR1 MRHNA, CDR2 SNTAGT. V gave up 4 bases and J gave up 4 bases, with 10 bases separating them. The CDR3 contains 13 residues. The CDR3 nucleotides read TGTGCCAGCAGTGCCACCTCGGGCACTGAAGCTTTCTTT. It specifies CASSATSGTEAFF.

The chain combines TRBV25-1 with TRBJ1-2, with D possibly being TRBD1 (5 bases). CDR3 length: 15 amino acids. Germline V gives CDR1 MGHDK, CDR2 SYGVNS. Deletions cut 2 bases from V and 0 bases from J, with 10 bases between. CDR3 coding DNA: TGTGCCAGCAGTGAAGACAGACCTCCTAACTATGGCTACACCTTC. Protein sequence: CASSEDRPPNYGYTF.

The rearrangement joins TRBV25-1 to TRBJ1-2; TRBD1 agrees at 9 bases. The V segment lost 1 base and the J segment 2 bases; nucleotides outside the gene matches: 2. Germline CDR1 MGHDK, CDR2 SYGVNS. CDR3 length equals 15 residues. The CDR3 spells CASSELGTGNYGYTF. The CDR3 bases are TGTGCCAGCAGTGAATTGGGGACAGGGAACTATGGCTACACCTTC.

This clone was detected once. The chain is built from TRBV23-1 and TRBJ1-2; 7 bases match TRBD1. TRBV23-1 has ORF status, its function being uncertain. V shed 2 bases and J 0 bases; nucleotides not matched to a gene: 3. The CDR3 length is 15 residues. CDR3 sequence (DNA): TGCGCCAGCAGTCAAAGACAGGGCACTAACTATGGCTACACCTTC. It yields the protein CASSQRQGTNYGYTF.

The chain employs TRBV30 and TRBJ2-7; D possibly corresponds to TRBD2 (6 bases). The CDR3 sequence is 15 residues long. V shed 0 bases and J shed 2 bases, with 14 bases lying between them. Germline assignment: CDR1 GTSNPN and CDR2 SVGIG (reference sequence). DNA for the CDR3: TGTGCCTGGAGTGTAGGAGGGACGGTAACCTACGAGCAGTACTTC. Translated: CAWSVGGTVTYEQYF.

The gene calls are TRBV5-1 and TRBJ2-4; no clear D gene. This CDR3 comprises 15 residues. Germline V gene sequence: CDR1 SGHRS, CDR2 YFSETQ. V dropped 6 bases and J dropped 0 bases, with 13 bases sitting between them. The CDR3 reads CASKPGGAAKNIQYF. As DNA, the CDR3 is TGCGCCAGCAAACCCGGTGGTGCAGCCAAAAACATTCAGTACTTC. Looking up the rest from reference TRBV5-1 and TRBJ2-4 gives the full variable domain: KAGVTQTPRYLIKTRGQQVTLSCSPISGHRSVSWYQQTPGQGLQFLFEYFSETQRNKGNFPGRFSGRQFSNSRSEMNVSTLELGDSALYLCASKPGGAAKNIQYFGAGTRLSVL.

This clone was detected a few times. The rearrangement uses TRBV30 and TRBJ2-6; TRBD1 matches 7 bases. With 4 bases clipped from V and 0 bases from J, the junction kept 12 bases outside the gene matches. Germline V gene lookup returns CDR1 GTSNPN and CDR2 SVGIG (reference sequence). The CDR3 contains 18 residues. CDR3 bases: TGTGCCTGGACCCGGGACAGAGGGATCGGCTCTGGGGCCAACGTCCTGACTTTC. Translated: CAWTRDRGIGSGANVLTF. Supplemented by reference TRBV30 and TRBJ2-6, the full variable domain reads SQTIHQWPATLVQPVGSPLSLECTVEGTSNPNLYWYRQAAGRGLQLLFYSVGIGQISSEVPQNLSASRPQDRQFILSSKKLLLSDSGFYLCAWTRDRGIGSGANVLTFGAGSRLTVL.

This clone was seen once. This rearrangement joins TRBV29-1 to TRBJ1-1; the D is unclear. CDR1 SQVTM and CDR2 ANQGSEA come from the germline V gene. The V and J ends lost 6 bases and 4 bases respectively, with 12 bases between them. This CDR3 has 12 amino acids. The CDR3 DNA is TGCAGCGTGGTAGGATGGGGCACTGAAGCTTTCTTT. Translation gives CSVVGWGTEAFF.

The DNA of the CDR3 is TGTGCCAGCAGAGGGCAGCCCGTCGAAAACTCACCCCTCCACTTT. This gives the protein CASRGQPVENSPLHF. V usage is TRBV2 and J usage is TRBJ1-6; D is uncertain. V dropped 6 bases and J dropped 10 bases, with 19 bases sitting between them. From germline, CDR1 is SNHLY and CDR2 FYNNEI. The CDR3 is 15 amino acids.

This chain uses TRBV7-2 with TRBJ2-3, with 9 bases matching TRBD2. CDR3 length: 16 residues. Germline lookup yields CDR1 SGHTA and CDR2 FQGNSA. V lost 5 bases, J lost 0 bases, and 6 bases stayed unmatched. CDR3 protein: CASSQERGASTDTQYF. CDR3 coding DNA: TGTGCCAGCAGCCAAGAGCGGGGGGCGAGCACAGATACGCAGTATTTT.

The J gene is TRBJ1-6, the V gene TRBV5-1; TRBD1 matches at 10 bases. The germline CDR1 and CDR2 sequences are SGHRS and YFSETQ. V trimming: 4 bases; J trimming: 9 bases; junction bases outside the gene matches: 7. This CDR3 is built from 15 residues. The chain's CDR3 is CASSPGQGLGSPLHF. Written as DNA, the CDR3 is TGCGCCAGCAGCCCGGGACAGGGGTTGGGTTCACCCCTCCACTTT. Full variable domain (missing parts from reference TRBV5-1 and TRBJ1-6): KAGVTQTPRYLIKTRGQQVTLSCSPISGHRSVSWYQQTPGQGLQFLFEYFSETQRNKGNFPGRFSGRQFSNSRSEMNVSTLELGDSALYLCASSPGQGLGSPLHFGNGTRLTVT.

V gene TRBV4-2 combines with J gene TRBJ2-2; D is unresolved. The V and J ends lost 1 base and 1 base respectively, with 7 bases between them. Germline V gene sequence: CDR1 LGHNA, CDR2 YNFKEQ. The CDR3 covers 15 residues. CDR3 protein: CASSQVWENTGELFF. For the CDR3, the DNA is TGTGCCAGCAGCCAAGTCTGGGAGAACACCGGGGAGCTGTTTTTT.

This clone has just one count. This chain connects TRBV27 to TRBJ2-5; perhaps TRBD1 as D (5 bases). The CDR3 has 14 residues. Deletions cut 5 bases from V and 9 bases from J, with 19 bases between. Germline V lookup: CDR1 MNHEY, CDR2 SMNVEV (reference sequence). The CDR3 coding sequence is TGTGCCAGCAGTCCGCTCAACAGGCCTTGGGCCCAGTACTTC. It specifies CASSPLNRPWAQYF.

The chain recombines TRBV19 with TRBJ2-2, with TRBD1 identical over 9 bases. With V trimmed by 5 bases and J by 6 bases, 7 bases remained unmatched. This CDR3 region has 15 residues. Per the germline V gene, CDR1 is LNHDA and CDR2 is SQIVND (reference sequence). CDR3 protein: CASSSEDRGSGELFF. The CDR3 DNA is TGTGCCAGTAGTTCGGAGGACAGGGGTTCCGGGGAGCTGTTTTTT.

The genes are TRBV29-1 and TRBJ1-2; TRBD1 agrees at 7 bases. Germline V gene data show CDR1 as SQVTM and CDR2 as ANQGSEA. The CDR3 consists of 14 residues. V shed 7 bases, J shed 4 bases, and the junction held 12 bases outside the gene matches. The CDR3 reads CSARSQGLPYGYTF. The CDR3 region has the DNA TGCAGCGCAAGATCACAGGGGCTGCCCTATGGCTACACCTTC.